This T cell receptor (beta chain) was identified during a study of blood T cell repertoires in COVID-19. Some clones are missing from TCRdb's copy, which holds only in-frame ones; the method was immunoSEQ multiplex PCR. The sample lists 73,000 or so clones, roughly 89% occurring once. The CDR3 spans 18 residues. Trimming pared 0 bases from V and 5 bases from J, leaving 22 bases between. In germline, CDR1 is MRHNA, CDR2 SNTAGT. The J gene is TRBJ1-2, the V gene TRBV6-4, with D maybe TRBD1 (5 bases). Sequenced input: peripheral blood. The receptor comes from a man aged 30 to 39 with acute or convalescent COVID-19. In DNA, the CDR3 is TGTGCCAGCAGTGACTCGAGCGTCGGGGCGGGAGCCATGTATGGCTACACCTTC. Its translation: CASSDSSVGAGAMYGYTF.